These T cell receptor beta chains were read from a single sample in a study of lymphopenia after photon versus proton radiotherapy. The protocol was immunoSEQ multiplex PCR, while the TCRdb copy is restricted to in-frame clones and leaves out a portion. The table shows tens of thousands of clones, with about 89% occurring only once. The specimen was peripheral blood, collected from a patient treated with proton-based radiotherapy. The receptors stem from a man aged 80 or over with esophageal cancer. Each CDR3 is given with its conserved first and last residue. Each record gives: clone size, V gene, J gene, D gene, CDR3 DNA, CDR3 protein. D genes are given only for firm matches. Part of the rows lack a size; the others show once, few, many or a class for expanded clones.

clone_size: NA
v_call: TRBV5-3
j_call: TRBJ2-5
d_call: TRBD1
cdr3_nt: TGTGCCAGAAGCTTGCGACAGGGGGCGACGGAAGAGACCCAGTACTTC
cdr3_aa: CARSLRQGATEETQYF

clone_size: once
v_call: TRBV15
j_call: TRBJ2-7
d_call: NA
cdr3_nt: TGTGCCACCAGCCCATCCCATGATGTGGGACTCTACGAGCAGTACTTC
cdr3_aa: CATSPSHDVGLYEQYF

clone_size: NA
v_call: TRBV5-5
j_call: TRBJ2-2
d_call: TRBD1
cdr3_nt: TGTGCCAGCACCGACAGGGGCTACTCCGGGGAGCTGTTTTTT
cdr3_aa: CASTDRGYSGELFF

clone_size: NA
v_call: TRBV5-1
j_call: TRBJ2-7
d_call: TRBD1
cdr3_nt: TGCGCCAGCAGCAGGGGGACAGGGCCTCCCTACGAGCAGTACTTC
cdr3_aa: CASSRGTGPPYEQYF

clone_size: NA
v_call: TRBV5-1
j_call: TRBJ2-3
d_call: NA
cdr3_nt: TGCGCCAGCAATGCCGGGACTGCTGGGGCAGATACGCAGTATTTT
cdr3_aa: CASNAGTAGADTQYF

clone_size: NA
v_call: TRBV19
j_call: TRBJ2-6
d_call: NA
cdr3_nt: TGTGCCAGTAGTATATGGGGGCCTGGGGCCAACGTCCTGACTTTC
cdr3_aa: CASSIWGPGANVLTF

clone_size: NA
v_call: TRBV30
j_call: TRBJ2-7
d_call: TRBD1
cdr3_nt: TGTGCCTGGAAGGACAGGGCTTCCTACGAGCAGTACTTC
cdr3_aa: CAWKDRASYEQYF

clone_size: NA
v_call: TRBV19
j_call: TRBJ2-3
d_call: TRBD2
cdr3_nt: TGTGCCAGTAGTGGGGCATATAGCGGGGGCACAGATACGCAGTATTTT
cdr3_aa: CASSGAYSGGTDTQYF

clone_size: NA
v_call: TRBV27
j_call: TRBJ1-2
d_call: NA
cdr3_nt: TGTGCCAGCAGTCCTACCCCCCGGCGGGGTTTGGACTATGGCTACACCTTC
cdr3_aa: CASSPTPRRGLDYGYTF

clone_size: NA
v_call: TRBV11-3
j_call: TRBJ2-2
d_call: NA
cdr3_nt: TGTGCCAGCAGCCCTCCGAACACCGGGGAGCTGTTTTTT
cdr3_aa: CASSPPNTGELFF

clone_size: NA
v_call: TRBV5-1
j_call: TRBJ2-3
d_call: TRBD2
cdr3_nt: TGCGCCAGCAGCTTGGGCCTAGCGGGGCGCACAGATACGCAGTATTTT
cdr3_aa: CASSLGLAGRTDTQYF

clone_size: NA
v_call: TRBV7-9
j_call: TRBJ2-4
d_call: NA
cdr3_nt: TGTGCCAGCAGCTTAGCCATGGGGGGTAGAGAAAAAGACATTCAGTACTTC
cdr3_aa: CASSLAMGGREKDIQYF

clone_size: NA
v_call: TRBV11-1
j_call: TRBJ1-2
d_call: TRBD1
cdr3_nt: TGTGCCAGCAGCAGCGACAGGGGGGCACCACATGGCTACACCTTC
cdr3_aa: CASSSDRGAPHGYTF

clone_size: NA
v_call: TRBV6-5
j_call: TRBJ2-7
d_call: NA
cdr3_nt: TGTGCCAGCACCGACAGTACCTACGAGCAGTACTTC
cdr3_aa: CASTDSTYEQYF

clone_size: NA
v_call: TRBV7-6
j_call: TRBJ2-3
d_call: NA
cdr3_nt: TGTGCCAGCAGCTTAATCGGAAGCACAGATACGCAGTATTTT
cdr3_aa: CASSLIGSTDTQYF

clone_size: NA
v_call: TRBV7-9
j_call: TRBJ1-2
d_call: NA
cdr3_nt: TGTGCCAGCAGCCTAGGTGTGTCTGGCTACACCTTC
cdr3_aa: CASSLGVSGYTF

clone_size: NA
v_call: TRBV10-1
j_call: TRBJ2-2
d_call: TRBD2
cdr3_nt: TGCGCCAGCTCGGGACTAGCGGGCGGGGAGCTGTTTTTT
cdr3_aa: CASSGLAGGELFF

clone_size: NA
v_call: TRBV29-1
j_call: TRBJ1-6
d_call: NA
cdr3_nt: TGCAGCGTTTCATATAGGGGTTCACCCCTCCACTTT
cdr3_aa: CSVSYRGSPLHF

clone_size: NA
v_call: TRBV19
j_call: TRBJ2-7
d_call: TRBD1
cdr3_nt: TGTGCCAGTAGTAATCACAGGGGAGACTCCTACGAGCAGTACTTC
cdr3_aa: CASSNHRGDSYEQYF

clone_size: NA
v_call: TRBV5-6
j_call: TRBJ2-7
d_call: NA
cdr3_nt: TGTGCCAGCAGCGCTTCCCAGGCGACCTCTTCCTACGAGCAGTACTTC
cdr3_aa: CASSASQATSSYEQYF

clone_size: once
v_call: TRBV5-1
j_call: TRBJ2-3
d_call: TRBD2
cdr3_nt: TGCGCCAGCAGCTTGGCCCAACTAGCGGGTACAGATACGCAGTATTTT
cdr3_aa: CASSLAQLAGTDTQYF

clone_size: NA
v_call: TRBV5-1
j_call: TRBJ1-6
d_call: NA
cdr3_nt: TGCGCCAGCAGCTTGGCCGAGGGCTATAATTCACCCCTCCACTTT
cdr3_aa: CASSLAEGYNSPLHF

clone_size: NA
v_call: TRBV15
j_call: TRBJ2-3
d_call: NA
cdr3_nt: TGTGCCACCAGTCGACCGTCAGGGGCGGTGAGGACAGATACGCAGTATTTT
cdr3_aa: CATSRPSGAVRTDTQYF

clone_size: NA
v_call: TRBV5-1
j_call: TRBJ1-5
d_call: NA
cdr3_nt: TGCGCCAGCAGCAGGCAGGGCGATCAGCCCCAGCATTTT
cdr3_aa: CASSRQGDQPQHF

clone_size: NA
v_call: TRBV30
j_call: TRBJ2-5
d_call: NA
cdr3_nt: TGTGCCTGGAGTGTTGGAAGAAGGGAGACCCAGTACTTC
cdr3_aa: CAWSVGRRETQYF

clone_size: once
v_call: TRBV29-1
j_call: TRBJ2-7
d_call: NA
cdr3_nt: TGCAGCGTTGAGGGCAGCGCCTACGAGCAGTACTTC
cdr3_aa: CSVEGSAYEQYF

clone_size: once
v_call: TRBV10-3
j_call: TRBJ2-7
d_call: NA
cdr3_nt: TGTGCCATCAGAGATTCCGGGGATACCTACGAGCAGTACTTC
cdr3_aa: CAIRDSGDTYEQYF

clone_size: NA
v_call: TRBV5-5
j_call: TRBJ1-2
d_call: TRBD1
cdr3_nt: TGTGCCAGCAGCTTGATCGACAGGGTCTATGGCTACACCTTC
cdr3_aa: CASSLIDRVYGYTF

clone_size: NA
v_call: TRBV9
j_call: TRBJ2-2
d_call: NA
cdr3_nt: TGTGCCAGCAGCCCAGATAGAGGGTCGGACACCGGGGAGCTGTTTTTT
cdr3_aa: CASSPDRGSDTGELFF

clone_size: NA
v_call: TRBV28
j_call: TRBJ2-1
d_call: NA
cdr3_nt: TGTGCCAGCAGTTTATGGGGCGGGGATGAGCAGTTCTTC
cdr3_aa: CASSLWGGDEQFF